These 5 T cell receptor beta chains originate from one sample sequenced in a study of cytomegalovirus exposure and HLA in healthy donors. The PCR was carried out with 60 Vbeta primers and 13 Jbeta primers. Repertoires were generated with immunoSEQ multiplex PCR, while TCRdb's copy carries only in-frame clones and drops some. The table has around 130,000 clones, 83% seen once. The sequenced sample was PBMCs. The receptor source for this set is a girl between 2 and 10 years old in good health and CMV-seronegative.

The J gene is TRBJ2-7, the V gene TRBV4-2; 7 bases match TRBD1. The germline gives CDR1 LGHNA, CDR2 YNFKEQ. The CDR3 length is 16 residues. V shed 3 bases, J shed 0 bases, and the junction held 8 bases outside the gene matches. Here the CDR3 reads CASSQARKGASYEQYF. Written as DNA, the CDR3 is TGTGCCAGCAGCCAGGCCAGAAAGGGGGCCTCCTACGAGCAGTACTTC.

The chain couples TRBV4-2 to TRBJ2-1, with TRBD1 identical over 8 bases. There are 14 residues in the CDR3. Germline loops: CDR1 LGHNA, CDR2 YNFKEQ. V was clipped by 4 bases and J by 7 bases; unmatched bases: 6. CDR3 residues: CASSPSTGANEQFF. The CDR3 DNA follows: TGTGCCAGCAGCCCTTCGACAGGGGCAAATGAGCAGTTCTTC.

The chain joins TRBV7-9 to TRBJ1-2; 9 bases are a match to TRBD1. The CDR3 extends over 14 amino acids. J gave up 4 bases and V 5 bases, and 5 bases lay outside the gene matches. The V gene's germline CDR1 is SEHNR and CDR2 FQNEAQ (reference sequence). The CDR3 sequence: CASSPGQGVYGYTF. CDR3 coding DNA: TGTGCCAGCAGCCCGGGACAGGGCGTCTATGGCTACACCTTC.

The chain couples TRBV7-9 to TRBJ2-2; D might be TRBD1 (5 bases). Germline V gives CDR1 SEHNR, CDR2 FQNEAQ (reference sequence). The V end lost 0 bases, the J end lost 2 bases, and 10 bases lay between the germline ends. This CDR3 has 16 residues. In nucleotides, the CDR3 is TGTGCCAGCAGCTTAGCCCCAGGGTTCAACACCGGGGAGCTGTTTTTT. Its protein product is CASSLAPGFNTGELFF. Based on the CDR3 plus reference TRBV7-9 and TRBJ2-2, the full variable domain is DTGVSQNPRHKITKRGQNVTFRCDPISEHNRLYWYRQTLGQGPEFLTYFQNEAQLEKSRLLSDRFSAERPKGSFSTLEIQRTEQGDSAMYLCASSLAPGFNTGELFFGEGSRLTVL.

The chain has TRBV5-4 and TRBJ2-1, with 11 nucleotides matching TRBD1. V gave up 4 bases and J gave up 5 bases; unmatched junction bases: 11. This CDR3 spans 17 amino acids. Germline assignment: CDR1 SGHNT and CDR2 YYREEE (reference sequence). The CDR3 DNA reads TGTGCCAGCAGCCGGAAAATGGACAGGGGGCATAACAATGAGCAGTTCTTC. Protein product: CASSRKMDRGHNNEQFF.